This T cell receptor (beta chain) was identified during a study of radiotherapy plus CTLA-4 blockade in lung cancer. Germline trimming cut 4 bases from V and 3 bases from J; bases unmatched to any gene: 10. Germline V gives CDR1 SGHRS, CDR2 YFSETQ. This CDR3 is built from 15 residues. Libraries were prepared by immunoSEQ multiplex PCR; TCRdb keeps only in-frame clonotypes and omits some of them. The table records tens of thousands of clones, around 88% of them present only once. The V call is TRBV5-1, the J call TRBJ2-7; 7 nucleotides agree with TRBD1. This receptor was identified in a human donor with non-small cell lung cancer who had a partial response to radiotherapy plus ipilimumab. The sample here was peripheral blood, taken from a patient treated with radiotherapy plus ipilimumab. Written as DNA, the CDR3 is TGCGCCAGCAGCGCGTCGACAGGGATTTTCTACGAGCAGTACTTC. Encoded protein: CASSASTGIFYEQYF. The full variable domain, with the rest looked up from reference TRBV5-1 and TRBJ2-7, is KAGVTQTPRYLIKTRGQQVTLSCSPISGHRSVSWYQQTPGQGLQFLFEYFSETQRNKGNFPGRFSGRQFSNSRSEMNVSTLELGDSALYLCASSASTGIFYEQYFGPGTRLTVT.